This TCR beta chain was identified during a study of T-cell memory formation after mild COVID-19 (dated by TCRdb to the early 2020s). Turning to the overall study: Most TCR sequence clusters were specific to one of the two donors. Two young, previously healthy adult volunteers, one female and one male, were included in the cohort. In two donors, T-cell clones that expanded and contracted after mild COVID-19 were tracked by sequencing TCRalpha and TCRbeta repertoires over time. The paper as a whole reports these results and caveats: Contracting CD4+ clones were located mainly in the CM and EM memory subsets, whereas CD8+ clones were found to be enriched in EMRA. Only a couple of mild cases were covered in the study, and larger cohorts including severe cases with pre-infection samples were considered necessary. Some responding clones were found in pre-infection memory, which suggests that pre-existing cross-reactive memory T cells took part in the SARS-CoV-2 response. Clones that contracted from day 15 to 85 showed balanced CD4/CD8 phenotypes, whereas a second wave of clones that expanded from day 15 to 37 leaned towards CD4+. SARS-CoV-2 specificity of the second-wave clones peaking on day 37 was not confirmed.

Sequencing took place on an Illumina NovaSeq 6000. Using 5'RACE with constant-segment primers, TCRalpha and TCRbeta cDNA libraries were constructed, with sample barcodes and unique molecular identifiers added in the process. RNA was extracted from every sample with Trizol reagent. Library amplification was performed in two PCR steps, and a second sample barcode and Illumina TruSeq adapters were introduced in the second step. Libraries were sequenced on an Illumina NovaSeq with 2 x 150 bp paired-end reads. Concerning the study's data processing: The reads were demultiplexed and collapsed into UMI-guided consensus sequences using migec v1.2.7. Using mixcr v2.1.11, UMI consensuses were aligned to TRA and TRB V and J templates and then assembled into clonotypes. A clonotype was counted as expanded or contracted only if both edgeR and NoisET called the change significant, with noise models trained on biological replicates. For edgeR calls, a false discovery rate-adjusted p below 0.01 and a log2 fold-change threshold of 1 were applied. As an exploratory analysis of dynamics, PCA with hierarchical clustering was applied to max-normalized trajectories of the 1000 most abundant clonotypes. Separately sequenced CD4+ and CD8+ repertoires were used to assign a CD4 or CD8 phenotype to each responding clone. TCRdb itself trimmed the public reads at Q25 with fastp, ran MiXCR and retained productive beta chains. When rows share a CDR3 protein, they turn into one entry using the most common DNA and genes. TCRdb assigned the V and J calls; the authors' analysis was not used. Counted in this sample were approximately 500,000 distinct CDR3 sequences; nearly 25% of them appeared once. The ten most abundant clones make up around 13% of the sample.

PBMCs were isolated by Ficoll-Paque density gradient centrifugation. On this clonotype itself: It lacks a known antigen. No quality values exist for individual bases; no much larger clone is one base distant.

Per the germline V gene, MNHEY is the CDR1 and SVGAGI is the CDR2. Clipping removes 3 bases from V and 8 bases from J, with 12 as the unmatched junction base count. Including cysteine and phenylalanine, the CDR3 has 16 amino acids. The kept DNA is CDR3 alone, 48 bases in frame from the first base. Here the chain combines TRBV6-5 and TRBJ1-4; TRBD1 matches 7 bases in the middle. What was sequenced was PBMCs or a T cell subset sorted from them (not recorded which). This TCR derives from an adult woman who had mild COVID-19 (a few samples of this study predate the infection). The sample titles of this study are shuffled in the database, so cell type and time point are left out; the donor was told from shared clones. The nucleotide sequence reads TGTGCCAGCAGTTATCGCCAGGGGGTGGTTGGGGAAAAACTGTTTTTT. Translated, it gives CASSYRQGVVGEKLFF.